The T cell receptor (beta chain) under discussion was sequenced for a study of control samples from healthy donors and cancer patients. TCRdb keeps only in-frame clones here, not all; method: immunoSEQ multiplex PCR. Altogether more than 75,000 clones are present, around three quarters being singletons, with the ten largest covering about 11%. This receptor was obtained from a young woman in good health. Sequenced sample: blood.

In nucleotides, the CDR3 is TGCGCCAGCAGCTTGGGGCAGGGTTCCACCTACGAGCAGTACTTC. Translation: CASSLGQGSTYEQYF. This sequence joins TRBV5-1 and TRBJ2-7; maybe TRBD1 (5 bases). The V end lost 0 bases, the J end lost 2 bases, and 12 bases lay between the germline ends. The CDR3 totals 15 residues. Germline lookup yields CDR1 SGHRS and CDR2 YFSETQ.